Each of the 21 T cell receptor beta chains below was sequenced from the same sample in a study of OX40 agonist ivuxolimab in advanced cancers. Here immunoSEQ multiplex PCR was the method, and the copy in TCRdb shows in-frame clones only, minus some. Counted here are under 70,000 clones, roughly 84% occurring once; the ten biggest clones make up about 4.1%. Sample: CD4+ or CD8+ T cells sorted from blood, taken in a trial of the OX40 agonist ivuxolimab. Receptors were obtained from an adult with an advanced solid tumor such as melanoma, head and neck, liver or kidney cancer.

The chain combines TRBV7-2 with TRBJ1-2; 7 bases align to TRBD1. Germline V gives CDR1 SGHTA, CDR2 FQGNSA. CDR3 length equals 17 residues. With 4 bases clipped from V and 3 bases from J, the junction kept 14 bases outside the gene matches. The CDR3 nucleotides are TGTGCCAGCAGCTCGCGCGGAGGGGGCACAGTTGACTATGGCTACACCTTC. It translates to CASSSRGGGTVDYGYTF. The variable domain in full, with the rest retrieved from reference TRBV7-2 and TRBJ1-2, is GAGVSQSPSNKVTEKGKDVELRCDPISGHTALYWYRQSLGQGLEFLIYFQGNSAPDKSGLPSDRFSAERTGGSVSTLTIQRTQQEDSAVYLCASSSRGGGTVDYGYTFGSGTRLTVV.

This chain joins TRBV21-1 and TRBJ2-5. TRBV21-1 is annotated as a pseudogene. The CDR3 extends over 12 amino acids. CDR3 in amino acids: CASSKSKETQYF. The DNA for the CDR3 is TGTGCCAGCAGCAAAAGTAAAGAGACCCAGTACTTC.

This clone was found a few times. The V gene is TRBV7-3, the J gene TRBJ2-2; TRBD1 aligns across 9 bases. The junction had 8 bases not matched to a gene; V was cut back by 5 bases and J by 4 bases. The germline V gene has CDR1 SGHTA and CDR2 FQGTGA. The CDR3 runs 16 residues. The CDR3 DNA is TGTGCCAGCAGCCGAACCGGGACAGGGTCCACCGGGGAGCTGTTTTTT. It yields the protein CASSRTGTGSTGELFF.

The CDR3 DNA reads as TGTGCCAGCAGCGTATCGGGACAGGGAATTAATGAGCAGTTCTTC. It codes for CASSVSGQGINEQFF. The chain has TRBV9 and TRBJ2-1; 9 nucleotides line up with TRBD1. Unmatched junction bases numbered 6, after V lost 1 base and J lost 7 bases. The CDR3 is made up of 15 amino acids. Germline V gene data show CDR1 as SGDLS and CDR2 as YYNGEE.

This chain connects TRBV7-5 to TRBJ2-5. TRBV7-5 is marked as a pseudogene. CDR3 length: 14 amino acids. The CDR3 region is CARSLTGLRGTQYF. The CDR3 region has the DNA TGTGCCAGAAGCTTGACAGGACTACGTGGGACCCAGTACTTC.

The genes are TRBV6-5 and TRBJ1-2, with a weak D call TRBD1 (5 bases). Germline V gene data show CDR1 as MNHEY and CDR2 as SVGAGI. Between the trimmed V and J ends, which lost 5 bases and 5 bases, there was a span of 18 bases. The CDR3 spans 15 residues. DNA of the CDR3: TGTGCCAGCAGTCCGCCATCCGGGACCGCGTATGGCTACACCTTC. It specifies CASSPPSGTAYGYTF.

This clone was counted once. The rearrangement uses TRBV18 and TRBJ1-3, with 7 bases lining up with TRBD1. The V and J ends lost 4 bases and 0 bases, in that order; junction bases with no gene match: 3. Germline CDR1 and CDR2: KGHSH and LQKENI. This CDR3 has 15 amino acids. The CDR3 coding sequence is TGTGCCAGCTCACGGGACAGTTTCTCTGGAAACACCATATATTTT. Amino acid sequence: CASSRDSFSGNTIYF.

V usage is TRBV5-5 and J usage is TRBJ1-4; D is undetermined. The CDR3 sequence is 17 residues long. Per germline, CDR1 SGHKS and CDR2 YYEKEE (reference sequence). The germline V and J ends were trimmed by 0 bases and 1 base, with 13 bases remaining between them. CDR3 sequence: CASSLGIGRLTNEKLFF. The CDR3 DNA sequence: TGTGCCAGCAGCTTGGGGATTGGCCGACTAACTAATGAAAAACTGTTTTTT. The variable domain in full, completed from reference TRBV5-5 and TRBJ1-4, reads DAGVTQSPTHLIKTRGQQVTLRCSPISGHKSVSWYQQVLGQGPQFIFQYYEKEERGRGNFPDRFSARQFPNYSSELNVNALLLGDSALYLCASSLGIGRLTNEKLFFGSGTQLSVL.

The J gene is TRBJ1-5, the V gene TRBV5-1; a weak D match, TRBD1 (5 bases). Germline V CDR1 and CDR2: SGHRS, YFSETQ. The CDR3 has 15 residues. Trimming removed 4 bases at V and 7 bases at J, with 18 bases between. CDR3 residues: CASSRDGLLVQPQHF. The CDR3 DNA sequence: TGCGCCAGCAGCCGGGACGGTTTGTTGGTACAGCCCCAGCATTTT.

The V call is TRBV6-5, the J call TRBJ1-4; 11 positions match TRBD1. The CDR3 is 15 residues long. Trimming took 6 bases from V and 10 from J; bases not matched to a gene: 10. Looked up from germline, CDR1 is MNHEY and CDR2 is SVGAGI. The CDR3 DNA reads as TGTGCCAGCAGGGGGGGACAGGGGGAAATGGGAAAACTGTTTTTT. Translating it yields CASRGGQGEMGKLFF.

This chain uses TRBV7-2 with TRBJ2-1, with D tentatively TRBD1 or TRBD2 (7 bases each). Germline V gives CDR1 SGHTA, CDR2 FQGNSA. Trimming stripped 7 bases from V and 4 bases from J, with 23 bases between. This CDR3 has 17 amino acids. CDR3 coding DNA: TGTGCCAGCACCCCCGTCCAGGGGGGGGCTAGTTACAATGAGCAGTTCTTC. It specifies CASTPVQGGASYNEQFF.

This chain uses TRBV2 with TRBJ1-4; D is unresolved. The V gene's germline CDR1 is SNHLY and CDR2 FYNNEI. The CDR3 extends over 14 amino acids. The ends were cut back, 2 bases at V and 8 bases at J, with 12 bases in the middle. CDR3 amino acids: CASSEIRVQEKLFF. CDR3 nucleotides: TGTGCCAGCAGTGAAATAAGGGTTCAGGAAAAACTGTTTTTT.

V usage is TRBV19 and J usage is TRBJ2-6; D is ambiguous. V gave up 7 bases and J gave up 2 bases, with 12 bases separating them. This CDR3 region has 15 residues. Germline lookup yields CDR1 LNHDA and CDR2 SQIVND (reference sequence). The CDR3 bases are TGTGCCAGTAATGAAAGACGCGCTGGGGCCAACGTCCTGACTTTC. This translates into CASNERRAGANVLTF.

For this clone: An end of the junction does not agree with germline; a read error may underlie this. This chain links TRBV7-7 with TRBJ2-5; D may be TRBD1 (6 bases). This CDR3 comprises 15 residues. The germline gives CDR1 SSHAT, CDR2 FNYEAQ (reference sequence). CDR3 residues: CASSTSGTLQETQYF. The CDR3 DNA reads TGTGCTAGCAGCACTTCCGGGACACTACAAGAGACCCAGTACTTC.

The chain links TRBV9 to TRBJ2-7; 10 bases are a match to TRBD1. CDR3 size: 13 residues. Germline CDR1 SGDLS, CDR2 YYNGEE. V shed 3 bases and J 5 bases; nucleotides not matched to a gene: 2. The CDR3 region has the DNA TGTGCCAGCAGCGGAGGGACAGGGGACGAGCAGTACTTC. Its translation: CASSGGTGDEQYF. Full variable domain (outside the CDR3, taken from reference TRBV9 and TRBJ2-7): DSGVTQTPKHLITATGQRVTLRCSPRSGDLSVYWYQQSLDQGLQFLIQYYNGEERAKGNILERFSAQQFPDLHSELNLSSLELGDSALYFCASSGGTGDEQYFGPGTRLTVT.

The chain recombines TRBV5-1 with TRBJ2-3, with a possible D match to TRBD2 (7 bases). V was cut by 1 base and J by 4 bases, with 16 bases left in between. This CDR3 spans 16 amino acids. Germline V gives CDR1 SGHRS, CDR2 YFSETQ. The CDR3 bases are TGCGCCAGCAGCTTGAGTTCACGGGGGGCCTCAGATACGCAGTATTTT. Amino acids: CASSLSSRGASDTQYF.

J is TRBJ2-3 and V is TRBV7-9; TRBD1 aligns across 9 bases. CDR1 is SEHNR, CDR2 FQNEAQ, per germline (reference sequence). This CDR3 spans 14 amino acids. The V gene end was trimmed by 4 bases and the J gene end by 4 bases; junction bases not matched to a gene: 3. The CDR3 DNA follows: TGTGCCAGCAGCTGGGACAGGGTGGCAGATACGCAGTATTTT. Residues: CASSWDRVADTQYF.

This sequence joins TRBV11-1 and TRBJ1-4, with D unclear. Per germline, CDR1 SGHAT and CDR2 FQDESV (reference sequence). Trimming shortened V by 1 base and J by 0 bases, and 6 bases separated the two germline ends. The CDR3 sequence is 15 residues long. The CDR3, as DNA: TGTGCCAGCAGCTTAGGGGGAGCAACTAATGAAAAACTGTTTTTT. Its protein is CASSLGGATNEKLFF.

The gene calls are TRBV19 and TRBJ1-1; D is undetermined. Germline-derived CDR1 and CDR2 are LNHDA and SQIVND (reference sequence). Trimming removed 5 bases from V and 6 bases from J, with 16 bases in between. The CDR3 length is 14 residues. CDR3 sequence (DNA): TGTGCCAGTAGTTATACCTCCGGGAGCGCTGAAGCTTTCTTT. Protein: CASSYTSGSAEAFF.

This chain uses TRBV5-1 with TRBJ2-2; D not resolved. The CDR3 totals 14 residues. The V gene's germline CDR1 is SGHRS and CDR2 YFSETQ. The V and J ends lost 1 base and 5 bases respectively, with 9 bases between them. DNA for the CDR3: TGCGCCAGCAGCTTGCTGGTGGGAACCGGGGAGCTGTTTTTT. Residues: CASSLLVGTGELFF. The full variable domain, its missing parts supplied by reference TRBV5-1 and TRBJ2-2, is KAGVTQTPRYLIKTRGQQVTLSCSPISGHRSVSWYQQTPGQGLQFLFEYFSETQRNKGNFPGRFSGRQFSNSRSEMNVSTLELGDSALYLCASSLLVGTGELFFGEGSRLTVL.

Only a few counts were recorded for this clone. The rearrangement uses TRBV7-9 and TRBJ1-2, with D uncertain. The germline gives CDR1 SEHNR, CDR2 FQNEAQ (reference sequence). Deletions cut 5 bases from V and 7 bases from J, with 17 bases between. This CDR3 is built from 14 residues. The DNA of the CDR3 is TGTGCCAGCAGCGACCTGGTGGCAGGCGCTGGCTACACCTTC. Translating it yields CASSDLVAGAGYTF.